This TCR beta chain was identified in a study of T-cell memory formation after mild COVID-19. General study results and limits: The study found balanced CD4/CD8 in clones contracting day 15 to 85 and a CD4+ lean in later expanders. Contracting clones localized mainly to CM and EM when CD4+ and mainly to EMRA when CD8+.

Amplification by 5'RACE using constant-segment primers produced TCR alpha and TCR beta cDNA libraries that carried sample barcodes and UMIs. Via MiXCR, TCRdb re-called the 5' RACE reads, giving one row per CDR3 protein. The data hold tens of thousands of distinct CDR3 sequences, with roughly 15% observed a single time. Comment on this clonotype: Its antigen is not identified.

The sequence derives from a man younger than 35 who had mild COVID-19 (a few samples of this study predate the infection). Cell type and time point are not known. Sequencing was carried out using PBMCs or a T cell subset sorted from them (not recorded which).

CDR3 loop: CASSRSYRGSPLHF. The DNA for the CDR3 is TGTGCCAGCAGCAGGAGCTACAGGGGCTCACCCCTCCACTTT. The chain combines TRBV5-6 with TRBJ1-6; 7 bases are shared with TRBD1. Germline values: CDR1 SGHDT, CDR2 YYEEEE. The CDR3 extends over 14 amino acids. Losses at the gene ends were 4 bases for V and 10 bases for J; bases not matched to a gene: 8.